The following is a TCR beta chain sequence with its context. The antigen remains undetermined. This table comes from immunoSEQ multiplex PCR, and its TCRdb copy is limited to in-frame clones, with some not included. Altogether under 7,500 clones are present, 95% to 98% being singletons, with the ten largest covering about 0.52%. The record originates from a study of T cells after posttransplantation cyclophosphamide. Findings and limits, study-wide: Donor-recipient repertoire similarity was low at 1-2 months, rising over year one. Tissue-infiltrating T cells from skin or gut overlapped little with blood T cells.

This receptor was taken from a woman in her thirties in good health and a related stem cell transplant donor. Input material: naive CD8+ T cells sorted from PBMCs.

The CDR3 region is CASSRTGGDYNEQFF. The CDR3 nucleotides are TGTGCCAGCAGTCGGACAGGGGGAGATTACAATGAGCAGTTCTTC. The V gene is TRBV6-5, the J gene TRBJ2-1; 10 nucleotides line up with TRBD1. This CDR3 is 15 amino acids long. Germline-derived CDR1 and CDR2 are MNHEY and SVGAGI. Germline trimming cut 5 bases from V and 4 bases from J; bases unmatched to any gene: 5.